This T cell receptor beta chain was sequenced during a study of blood T cells in healthy people across ages. Regarding the study as a whole: Donor CMV infection status was unknown, possibly confounding age-related changes in expanded clonotypes. Older age went with lower TCR beta diversity per million T cells, in a roughly linear way.

Together with a sample-barcoded 5' primer, a J-beta primer mix was included in a second PCR lasting roughly 6 to 12 cycles. Each CDR3 protein is one row after TCRdb ran MiXCR on the 5' RACE reads. In the table there are about 1.8 million distinct CDR3 sequences, roughly 49% of which are singletons. The total RNA that was extracted per sample amounted to at least 5 micrograms. A word on this clonotype: As yet, its antigen is unknown.

The CDR3 spans 14 residues. V lost 5 bases to trimming and J lost 4 bases, with 15 bases between them. Germline lookup yields CDR1 MNHEY and CDR2 SMNVEV (reference sequence). This receptor was taken from a woman between 40 and 50 years old in good health. Sample: blood. This chain joins TRBV27 and TRBJ2-7; no firm D call. CDR3 sequence reads: CASSPTEFQYEQYF. The DNA for the CDR3 is TGTGCCAGCAGTCCTACGGAGTTCCAATACGAGCAGTACTTC.